The 3 T cell receptor beta chains below come from one sample, sequenced in a study of shared clonotypes between healthy human individuals. The table came from immunoSEQ multiplex PCR; TCRdb's copy has only in-frame clones and leaves some out. The table includes approximately 710,000 clones, around 90% detected once. The specimen was memory CD8+ T cells from PBMCs. Subset described: CD45RO+ cells pooled with CCR7-negative TemRA cells. All receptors derive from a man younger than 30 in good health. Some clones in this sample may be carry-over from other donors' samples.

The chain uses TRBV7-9 and TRBJ2-5, with no clear D. This CDR3 spans 13 amino acids. Germline V gene lookup returns CDR1 SEHNR and CDR2 FQNEAQ (reference sequence). Between the trimmed V and J ends, which lost 7 bases and 2 bases, there was a span of 11 bases. The CDR3: CASKSGPQETQYF. The CDR3 bases are TGTGCCAGCAAATCCGGCCCTCAAGAGACCCAGTACTTC.

V gene TRBV7-9 combines with J gene TRBJ2-5, with 10 bases aligning to TRBD1. Germline V gene sequence: CDR1 SEHNR, CDR2 FQNEAQ (reference sequence). V lost 3 bases, J lost 3 bases, and 4 bases stayed unmatched. This CDR3 spans 15 amino acids. Here the CDR3 DNA reads TGTGCCAGCAGCTTTAGACAGGGGGCTAAAGAGACCCAGTACTTC. Amino acids: CASSFRQGAKETQYF. Combining the CDR3 with reference TRBV7-9 and TRBJ2-5 gives the whole variable domain DTGVSQNPRHKITKRGQNVTFRCDPISEHNRLYWYRQTLGQGPEFLTYFQNEAQLEKSRLLSDRFSAERPKGSFSTLEIQRTEQGDSAMYLCASSFRQGAKETQYFGPGTRLLVL.

The J gene is TRBJ2-7, the V gene TRBV6-4; TRBD1 agrees at 12 bases. CDR1 is MRHNA, CDR2 SNTAGT, per germline. V was clipped by 5 bases and J by 2 bases; unmatched bases: 4. The CDR3 covers 15 residues. CDR3 DNA sequence: TGTGCCAGCAGTTACGGGACAGGGGGCGCCTACGAGCAGTACTTC. It encodes CASSYGTGGAYEQYF.